These 23 T cell receptor beta chains were all obtained from the same sample, sequenced in a study of cytomegalovirus exposure and HLA in healthy donors. 60 Vbeta and 13 Jbeta primers were used in PCR. TCRdb's copy holds only in-frame clones and misses some; the assay was immunoSEQ multiplex PCR. The top ten clones hold 4.5% to 7.5% of a sample with approximately 200,000 clones, 75% to 80% of them seen once. Input material: PBMCs. The source is a woman aged 30 to 39 in good health and CMV-seropositive.

Worth noting for this clone: The germline gene is not matched at one end of the junction; a read error may be the cause. For the CDR3, the DNA is TGTGCTAGCAGCTTAGCTGGGGGAGGTGATACGCAGTATTTT. This translates into CASSLAGGGDTQYF. J is TRBJ2-3 and V is TRBV7-7; D possibly corresponds to TRBD2 (6 bases). The CDR3 consists of 14 residues. Germline V gene lookup returns CDR1 SSHAT and CDR2 FNYEAQ (reference sequence).

The chain recombines TRBV4-3 with TRBJ2-7; 9 nucleotides align to TRBD1. Germline CDR1 reads LGHNA; CDR2 reads YSLEER. V lost 0 bases to trimming and J lost 6 bases; unmatched junction nucleotides: 6. The CDR3 is 15 amino acids. The CDR3 protein is CASSQERGQGREQYF. CDR3 bases: TGCGCCAGCAGCCAAGAACGGGGACAGGGTCGCGAGCAGTACTTC.

This chain joins TRBV5-6 and TRBJ2-3; 8 positions match TRBD1. V was clipped by 3 bases and J by 1 base; unmatched bases: 7. Looked up from germline, CDR1 is SGHDT and CDR2 is YYEEEE. The CDR3 is 16 residues long. The CDR3, as DNA: TGTGCCAGCAGCTACCCAGGGGGCGAGGGCACAGATACGCAGTATTTT. Amino acids: CASSYPGGEGTDTQYF.

The chain carries TRBV19 and TRBJ2-7; no definite D call. Germline V gene sequence: CDR1 LNHDA, CDR2 SQIVND (reference sequence). There are 14 residues in the CDR3. The germline V and J ends were trimmed by 6 bases and 2 bases, with 14 bases remaining between them. The CDR3 here is CASRIGRFPYEQYF. The CDR3 bases are TGTGCCAGTAGGATTGGCAGGTTCCCCTACGAGCAGTACTTC.

The V and J genes are TRBV10-1 and TRBJ2-1; the match to TRBD1 covers 7 bases. After removal of 3 bases from V and 4 bases from J, the junction contained 6 bases not matched to a gene. The germline CDR1 and CDR2 sequences are WNHNN and SYGVQD (reference sequence). The CDR3 runs to 15 residues. The CDR3 is CASSDTQGVYNEQFF. DNA of the CDR3: TGCGCCAGCAGTGATACCCAGGGGGTATACAATGAGCAGTTCTTC.

The chain recombines TRBV5-1 with TRBJ2-3; D is possibly TRBD2 (5 bases). Trimming cost V 0 bases and J 3 bases, with 8 bases left between them. Germline V gives CDR1 SGHRS, CDR2 YFSETQ. The CDR3 is 14 amino acids. CDR3 region: CASSLAGVTDTQYF. The CDR3 coding sequence is TGCGCCAGCAGCTTGGCCGGGGTAACAGATACGCAGTATTTT.

This chain uses TRBV6-5 with TRBJ1-1; D not resolved. Per germline, CDR1 MNHEY and CDR2 SVGAGI. The CDR3 has 13 amino acids. V dropped 6 bases and J dropped 1 base, with 9 bases sitting between them. CDR3: CASSHARNTEAFF. The CDR3 DNA sequence: TGTGCCAGCAGCCACGCGCGGAACACTGAAGCTTTCTTT.

This sequence joins TRBV6-6 and TRBJ2-5, with 7 bases identical to TRBD2. Looked up from germline, CDR1 is MNHNY and CDR2 is SVGAGI (reference sequence). The CDR3 totals 15 residues. After removal of 2 bases from V and 13 bases from J, the junction contained 16 bases not matched to a gene. The CDR3 coding sequence is TGTGCCAGCAGTTACGGCTCCCTAGCGGTGGGGTTAGGGTACTTC. This encodes CASSYGSLAVGLGYF.

The chain carries TRBV5-1 and TRBJ2-3; 15 bases line up with TRBD2. V trimming: 4 bases; J trimming: 0 bases; junction bases outside the gene matches: 12. CDR3 length equals 20 residues. The germline V gene has CDR1 SGHRS and CDR2 YFSETQ. CDR3 amino acids: CASSVGGGLAGGSSTDTQYF. The CDR3 nucleotides read TGCGCCAGCAGCGTCGGAGGGGGACTAGCGGGGGGTTCTAGCACAGATACGCAGTATTTT.

V is TRBV5-4 and J is TRBJ2-5, with 11 bases fitting TRBD2. After removal of 3 bases from V and 5 bases from J, the junction contained 18 bases not matched to a gene. The CDR3 contains 19 residues. In germline, CDR1 is SGHNT, CDR2 YYREEE (reference sequence). The CDR3 is CASSSPASGGTEGGETQYF. The CDR3 DNA reads as TGTGCCAGCAGCTCCCCCGCTAGCGGGGGGACCGAGGGGGGGGAGACCCAGTACTTC.

V and J are TRBV28 and TRBJ2-5; TRBD2 aligns across 7 bases. V dropped 3 bases and J dropped 4; count of bases not matched to a gene: 14. CDR3 length: 17 amino acids. The germline V gene encodes CDR1 MDHEN and CDR2 SYDVKM. The CDR3 protein is CASSFPLEAGMGETQYF. The CDR3 region has the DNA TGTGCCAGCAGTTTCCCCTTAGAAGCGGGAATGGGAGAGACCCAGTACTTC. The full variable domain, rest sourced from reference TRBV28 and TRBJ2-5, is DVKVTQSSRYLVKRTGEKVFLECVQDMDHENMFWYRQDPGLGLRLIYFSYDVKMKEKGDIPEGYSVSREKKERFSLILESASTNQTSMYLCASSFPLEAGMGETQYFGPGTRLLVL.

This rearrangement joins TRBV19 to TRBJ2-3; D is perhaps TRBD1 (6 bases). V lost 8 bases and J lost 4, with 16 bases in between. This CDR3 is built from 14 residues. CDR1 is LNHDA and CDR2 is SQIVND in the germline V gene (reference sequence). The CDR3 protein is CASGRTAQADTQYF. CDR3 nucleotide sequence: TGTGCCAGTGGAAGGACAGCTCAAGCAGATACGCAGTATTTT.

The gene calls are TRBV2 and TRBJ1-5, with D tentatively TRBD1 (5 bases). Trimming stripped 6 bases from V and 4 bases from J, with 10 bases between. CDR1 and CDR2 (germline): SNHLY, FYNNEI. The CDR3 contains 13 residues. The CDR3 region has the DNA TGTGCCAGCAGGTATAGGGGAAATCAGCCCCAGCATTTT. It codes for CASRYRGNQPQHF.

This clone appeared a single time. J is TRBJ2-1 and V is TRBV6-5; 10 bases agree with TRBD2. J lost 4 bases, V lost 5 bases, and 5 bases had no gene match. Germline V gene sequence: CDR1 MNHEY, CDR2 SVGAGI. This CDR3 has 15 amino acids. CDR3 region: CASSAGTSVYNEQFF. The DNA of the CDR3 is TGTGCCAGCAGTGCCGGGACTAGCGTATACAATGAGCAGTTCTTC.

This clone has a handful of counts. This chain connects TRBV5-1 to TRBJ1-1; D is possibly TRBD1 (6 bases). CDR1 is SGHRS, CDR2 YFSETQ, per germline. The CDR3 contains 13 residues. The germline V and J ends were trimmed by 0 bases and 10 bases, with 13 bases remaining between them. In DNA, the CDR3 is TGCGCCAGCAGCTTGGGGCAGGGGATGAGAGCTTTCTTT. Translated: CASSLGQGMRAFF.

This clone was seen a handful of times. The chain recombines TRBV5-6 with TRBJ1-4; D possibly corresponds to TRBD1 (5 bases). This CDR3 is built from 18 residues. Trimming pared 0 bases from V and 5 bases from J, leaving 20 bases between. The germline V gene encodes CDR1 SGHDT and CDR2 YYEEEE. CDR3 sequence reads: CASSLAISLQGSNEKLFF. The CDR3 coding sequence is TGTGCCAGCAGCTTGGCCATATCTCTTCAGGGTTCAAATGAAAAACTGTTTTTT.

As concerns this clone: Compared with germline, one end of the junction differs, possibly owing to a read error. In DNA form, the CDR3 reads TGTTCCAGCAGCTTAGTCCGGATAGGGGGAGCGTCCTACGAGCAGTACTTC. This codes for CSSSLVRIGGASYEQYF. This chain connects TRBV7-9 to TRBJ2-7, with D tentatively TRBD1 (6 bases). Germline CDR1 SEHNR, CDR2 FQNEAQ (reference sequence). This CDR3 contains 17 residues.

This clone came up a few times. The chain couples TRBV6-5 to TRBJ1-5, with a tentative D call TRBD1 (5 bases). Trimming removed 5 bases at V and 2 bases at J, with 10 bases between. CDR1 is MNHEY and CDR2 is SVGAGI in the germline V gene. There are 14 residues in the CDR3. The CDR3 DNA follows: TGTGCCAGCAGTGCAGGGTCAGGCAATCAGCCCCAGCATTTT. This translates into CASSAGSGNQPQHF.

The chain has TRBV27 and TRBJ2-1; 10 positions match TRBD1. The CDR3 is 16 residues long. Germline V gene data show CDR1 as MNHEY and CDR2 as SMNVEV (reference sequence). Trimming removed 6 bases from V and 4 bases from J; junction bases left unmatched: 9. CDR3 sequence: CASRTSGTGAYNEQFF. CDR3 nucleotide sequence: TGTGCCAGCAGGACATCCGGGACAGGGGCGTACAATGAGCAGTTCTTC.

The CDR3 sequence: CASSRGGQNQPQHF. CDR3 DNA: TGCGCCAGCAGTCGCGGTGGACAGAATCAGCCCCAGCATTTT. The chain uses TRBV4-1 and TRBJ1-5; TRBD1 might be the D (6 bases). Germline V CDR1 and CDR2: MGHRA, YSYEKL. V was pared by 6 bases and J by 4 bases, with 13 bases between. This CDR3 region has 14 residues.

This chain links TRBV7-9 with TRBJ2-1, with a tentative D call TRBD2 (5 bases). The CDR3 extends over 15 amino acids. Germline V gene lookup returns CDR1 SEHNR and CDR2 FQNEAQ (reference sequence). V lost 5 bases and J lost 0, with 11 bases in between. Written as DNA, the CDR3 is TGTGCCAGCAGCCCCGTGGGGAGCTCCTACAATGAGCAGTTCTTC. Its translation: CASSPVGSSYNEQFF.

The CDR3 loop reads CASSHRDKLYEQYF. The CDR3 region has the DNA TGTGCCAGCAGCCACCGGGACAAACTCTACGAGCAGTACTTC. The chain couples TRBV5-4 to TRBJ2-7, with D maybe TRBD1 (6 bases). V was trimmed by 4 bases and J by 3 bases, leaving 14 bases between them. This CDR3 comprises 14 residues. Germline CDR1 and CDR2: SGHNT and YYREEE (reference sequence).

This sequence joins TRBV9 and TRBJ2-7; D unclear. The CDR3 consists of 14 residues. CDR1 SGDLS and CDR2 YYNGEE come from the germline V gene. V gave up 4 bases and J gave up 6 bases, with 17 bases separating them. CDR3 DNA sequence: TGTGCCAGCAGCCCTACCCCTAGGTCGAGCGAGCAGTACTTC. Translated, it gives CASSPTPRSSEQYF.